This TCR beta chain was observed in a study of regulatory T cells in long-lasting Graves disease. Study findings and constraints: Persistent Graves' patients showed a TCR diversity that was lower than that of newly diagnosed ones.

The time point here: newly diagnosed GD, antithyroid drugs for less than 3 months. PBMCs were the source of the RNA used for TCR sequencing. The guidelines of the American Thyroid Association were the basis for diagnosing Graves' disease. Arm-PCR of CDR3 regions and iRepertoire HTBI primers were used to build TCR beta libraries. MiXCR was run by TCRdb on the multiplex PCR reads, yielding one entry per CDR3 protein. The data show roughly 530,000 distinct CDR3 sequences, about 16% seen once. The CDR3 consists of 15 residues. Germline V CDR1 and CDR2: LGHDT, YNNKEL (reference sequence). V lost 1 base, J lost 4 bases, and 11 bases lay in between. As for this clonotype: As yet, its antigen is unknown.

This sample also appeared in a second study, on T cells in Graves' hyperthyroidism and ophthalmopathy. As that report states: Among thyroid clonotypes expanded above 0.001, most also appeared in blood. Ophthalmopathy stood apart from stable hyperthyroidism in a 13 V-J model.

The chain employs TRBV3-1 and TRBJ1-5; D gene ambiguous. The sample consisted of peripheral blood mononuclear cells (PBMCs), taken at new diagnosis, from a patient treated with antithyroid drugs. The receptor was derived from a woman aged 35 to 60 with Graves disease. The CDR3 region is CASSQGSGYNQPQHF. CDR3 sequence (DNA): TGTGCCAGCAGCCAAGGAAGTGGTTATAATCAGCCCCAGCATTTT.